The 27 T cell receptor beta chains given below trace back to one sample, sequenced in a study of regulatory T cells in long-lasting Graves disease. The time point: newly diagnosed GD, antithyroid drugs for less than 3 months. PBMC-derived RNA was used for the TCR library. Investigators prepared the TCR beta libraries by applying iRepertoire HTBI primers and Arm-PCR of CDR3 regions. TCRdb reprocessed the multiplex PCR reads with MiXCR, giving one entry per CDR3 protein. This sample has 250,000 or so distinct CDR3 sequences, with 20% found just once. The sequencing here drew on peripheral blood mononuclear cells (PBMCs), taken at new diagnosis, from a patient treated with antithyroid drugs. These receptors were taken from a female donor with Graves disease.

The chain couples TRBV28 to TRBJ1-2; 9 bases fit TRBD1. The V and J ends lost 6 bases and 7 bases, in that order; junction bases with no gene match: 6. In germline, CDR1 is MDHEN, CDR2 SYDVKM. The CDR3 is 13 amino acids. In DNA, the CDR3 is TGTGCCAGCAGCCCCGGGACAGGGATTGGCTACACCTTC. Residues: CASSPGTGIGYTF.

The V call is TRBV6-1, the J call TRBJ2-7, with a possible D match to TRBD2 (6 bases). This CDR3 contains 15 residues. Germline CDR1 MNHNS, CDR2 SASEGT. The V end was cut by 1 base, the J end by 0 bases, with 10 bases between. The CDR3 spells CASSEVGLNSYEQYF. CDR3 nucleotides: TGTGCCAGCAGTGAAGTGGGACTGAACTCCTACGAGCAGTACTTC.

This clonotype was observed at least ten times. The V gene is TRBV6-1, the J gene TRBJ2-2; the D is unclear. The CDR3 sequence is 14 residues long. Germline V gives CDR1 MNHNS, CDR2 SASEGT. The V and J ends lost 6 bases and 0 bases respectively, with 8 bases between them. The CDR3 sequence is CASSPFANTGELFF. CDR3 sequence (DNA): TGTGCCAGCAGCCCATTCGCGAACACCGGGGAGCTGTTTTTT.

The sample holds many counts of this clonotype. CDR3 amino acids: CASRPSGDTGELFF. CDR3 coding DNA: TGTGCCAGCAGGCCTAGCGGGGACACCGGGGAGCTGTTTTTT. The chain employs TRBV3-1 and TRBJ2-2; TRBD2 matches 9 bases. There are 14 residues in the CDR3. Germline CDR1 is LGHDT and CDR2 is YNNKEL (reference sequence). Trimming removed 6 bases from V and 3 bases from J; junction bases left unmatched: 2.

There are many counts of this clonotype. This rearrangement joins TRBV18 to TRBJ2-3; 9 bases map to TRBD2. There are 15 residues in the CDR3. V was clipped by 3 bases and J by 4 bases; unmatched bases: 5. Germline V CDR1 and CDR2: KGHSH, LQKENI. The chain's CDR3 is CASSPGLASADTQYF. The CDR3 coding sequence is TGTGCCAGCTCACCGGGACTAGCTAGCGCAGATACGCAGTATTTT.

This chain uses TRBV7-9 with TRBJ1-1, with D perhaps TRBD1 (5 bases). Germline V gene lookup returns CDR1 SEHNR and CDR2 FQNEAQ (reference sequence). V was cut by 1 base and J by 0 bases, with 9 bases left in between. The CDR3 covers 15 residues. Written as DNA, the CDR3 is TGTGCCAGCAGCTTAGGGTCAGGGCTGAACACTGAAGCTTTCTTT. Its translation: CASSLGSGLNTEAFF.

This clonotype was recorded at least ten times. The chain links TRBV11-2 to TRBJ1-1; D perhaps matches TRBD1 (5 bases). This CDR3 contains 14 residues. Germline lookup yields CDR1 SGHAT and CDR2 FQNNGV. Between the trimmed V and J ends, which lost 6 bases and 4 bases, there was a span of 15 bases. The CDR3 spells CASRGPGVGTEAFF. CDR3 nucleotides: TGTGCCAGCAGGGGACCTGGGGTGGGCACTGAAGCTTTCTTT.

The chain has TRBV9 and TRBJ2-2, with 12 bases lining up with TRBD2. Looked up from germline, CDR1 is SGDLS and CDR2 is YYNGEE. The trim removed 1 base at V and 5 bases at J, leaving 3 bases unmatched. The CDR3 runs 16 residues. In DNA form, the CDR3 reads TGTGCCAGCAGCGTACCCACTAGCGGGAGGACCGGGGAGCTGTTTTTT. Translated: CASSVPTSGRTGELFF.

The V call is TRBV28, the J call TRBJ1-1; tentatively, D is TRBD1 (5 bases). Trimming removed 4 bases from V and 11 bases from J, with 17 bases in between. Germline CDR1 is MDHEN and CDR2 is SYDVKM. The CDR3 sequence is 13 residues long. In DNA form, the CDR3 reads TGTGCCAGCAGTTCCAGGGACTCCGGGACGGCTTTCTTT. As protein: CASSSRDSGTAFF.

This clonotype was detected only a few times. A much larger clone sits a single nucleotide away, making a read error possible. The chain joins TRBV7-2 to TRBJ2-3; no firm D call. Per germline, CDR1 SGHTA and CDR2 FQGNSA. This CDR3 region has 14 residues. The V end was cut by 2 bases, the J end by 1 base, with 7 bases between. CDR3 nucleotides: TGTGCCAGCAGCTTACTGTTGGGCACAGATACGCAGTATTTT. Protein product: CASSLLLGTDTQYF.

The rearrangement links TRBV20-1 to TRBJ1-1; D might be TRBD1 (6 bases). Germline V CDR1 and CDR2: DFQATT, SNEGSKA (reference sequence). The CDR3 has 15 residues. V dropped 0 bases and J dropped 1 base, with 12 bases sitting between them. The CDR3 region is CSARDPGRGNTEAFF. The CDR3 DNA sequence: TGCAGTGCTAGAGATCCCGGCAGGGGGAACACTGAAGCTTTCTTT.

The CDR3 nucleotides read TGTGCCAGCAGTGTGGGGTACGAGCAGTACTTC. Translated, it gives CASSVGYEQYF. The rearrangement joins TRBV2 to TRBJ2-7; D ambiguous. Germline V gene sequence: CDR1 SNHLY, CDR2 FYNNEI. V lost 4 bases and J lost 4, with 5 bases in between. The CDR3 has 11 residues.

This clonotype was recorded at least ten times. J is TRBJ1-2 and V is TRBV5-1; 7 bases align to TRBD1. The V and J ends lost 4 bases and 5 bases, in that order; junction bases with no gene match: 8. Germline CDR1 reads SGHRS; CDR2 reads YFSETQ. The CDR3 covers 14 residues. The CDR3 sequence: CASSPRTGQYGYTF. DNA for the CDR3: TGCGCCAGCAGCCCGAGGACAGGCCAATATGGCTACACCTTC.

This clonotype was found many times. The chain combines TRBV7-2 with TRBJ2-7, with 7 bases matching TRBD1. In germline, CDR1 is SGHTA, CDR2 FQGNSA. V was pared by 5 bases and J by 3 bases, with 7 bases of the junction left unmatched. The CDR3 sequence is 14 residues long. CDR3 nucleotide sequence: TGTGCCAGCAGCCCGAGCACAGGGGTCTACGAGCAGTACTTC. Amino acids: CASSPSTGVYEQYF.

Comments on this clonotype: Being one base from a much bigger clone, this may be a read error. The chain employs TRBV6-2 or TRBV6-3 and TRBJ2-1; perhaps TRBD1 as D (5 bases). CDR3 length equals 15 residues. Germline assignment: CDR1 MNHEY and CDR2 SVGEGT. V was pared by 5 bases and J by 1 base, with 12 bases between. CDR3 in amino acids: CASSERQFSYNEQFF. The CDR3 DNA sequence: TGTGCCAGCAGTGAGAGACAGTTTTCCTACAATGAGCAGTTCTTC.

This clonotype has just one count. The J gene is TRBJ1-6, the V gene TRBV7-2; TRBD1 matches at 8 bases. This CDR3 is built from 16 residues. V trimming: 2 bases; J trimming: 8 bases; junction bases outside the gene matches: 8. The germline V gene has CDR1 SGHTA and CDR2 FQGNSA. The CDR3 coding sequence is TGTGCCAGCAGCTTAATGAGCCAGGGGGCATATTCACCCCTCCACTTT. It encodes CASSLMSQGAYSPLHF. The full variable domain, completed using reference TRBV7-2 and TRBJ1-6, is GAGVSQSPSNKVTEKGKDVELRCDPISGHTALYWYRQSLGQGLEFLIYFQGNSAPDKSGLPSDRFSAERTGGSVSTLTIQRTQQEDSAVYLCASSLMSQGAYSPLHFGNGTRLTVT.

Regarding this clonotype: A much larger clone lies one base from this, so it may be a read error. Here the CDR3 reads CASRSRANVLTF. CDR3 nucleotides: TGTGCCAGCCGGTCTAGGGCCAACGTCCTGACTTTC. J is TRBJ2-6 and V is TRBV6-1; no clear D gene. The germline V gene has CDR1 MNHNS and CDR2 SASEGT. V was trimmed by 8 bases and J by 5 bases, leaving 7 bases between them. This CDR3 is built from 12 residues.

This clonotype was found a few times. The rearrangement joins TRBV16 to TRBJ2-7; D possibly uses TRBD1 or TRBD2 (6 bases each). Germline CDR1 and CDR2: KGHSY and FQNENV. Trimming took off 4 bases at V and 0 bases at J, with 16 bases between the two ends. CDR3 length: 16 residues. CDR3 nucleotide sequence: TGTGCCAGCAGCCGGCGAGGGGGGAGGAGCTCCTACGAGCAGTACTTC. This gives the protein CASSRRGGRSSYEQYF.

This clonotype was counted ten times or more. The CDR3, as DNA: TGTGCCAGCAGTTTTCAGTGGGGCCAGAACACCGGGGAGCTGTTTTTT. Protein product: CASSFQWGQNTGELFF. This chain joins TRBV12-3 or TRBV12-4 and TRBJ2-2; possibly TRBD1 for D (5 bases). Trimming removed 3 bases at V and 1 base at J, with 12 bases between. This CDR3 is built from 16 residues.

This clonotype was detected ten times or more. CDR3 sequence: CASNDQPQHF. CDR3 nucleotides: TGTGCCAGCAACGACCAGCCCCAGCATTTT. The V and J genes are TRBV6-1 and TRBJ1-5, with D hard to call. CDR3 length: 10 residues. The germline V gene has CDR1 MNHNS and CDR2 SASEGT. Trimming cost V 7 bases and J 7 bases, with 5 bases left between them.

This chain links TRBV5-1 with TRBJ2-1, with D possibly being TRBD1 (6 bases). The V end lost 0 bases, the J end lost 3 bases, and 7 bases lay between the germline ends. The CDR3 loop spans 14 amino acids. The germline V gene encodes CDR1 SGHRS and CDR2 YFSETQ. CDR3 loop: CASSLVDSYNEQFF. The CDR3 DNA follows: TGCGCCAGCAGCTTGGTGGACAGCTACAATGAGCAGTTCTTC.

As concerns this clonotype: A far larger clone is one base from this, pointing to a likely read error. This chain joins TRBV20-1 and TRBJ2-7; no clear D gene. Germline V CDR1 and CDR2: DFQATT, SNEGSKA (reference sequence). The CDR3 is 14 amino acids. Deletions cut 1 base from V and 7 bases from J, with 17 bases between. CDR3 coding DNA: TGCAGTGCTAGAGTAGACACCTCCTACAATGAGCAGTACTTC. This encodes CSARVDTSYNEQYF.

This clonotype was seen a single time. A read error is likely here: a far larger clone is one base away. J is TRBJ2-5 and V is TRBV2, with D perhaps matching TRBD1 (5 bases). The CDR3 is 13 amino acids. Germline V CDR1 and CDR2: SNHLY, FYNNEI. CDR3 region: CASSLGAQEIQYF. In nucleotides, the CDR3 is TGTGCCAGCAGCTTAGGGGCCCAAGAGATCCAGTACTTC.

In regard to this clonotype: A far larger clone is one nucleotide away, so this likely arose from a read error. V is TRBV28 and J is TRBJ2-3; a weak D match, TRBD1 (5 bases). The J call is uncertain, as TRBJ2-1 better fits the DNA end. Germline V CDR1 and CDR2: MDHEN, SYDVKM. This CDR3 is built from 14 residues. CDR3 DNA: TGTACCAGCAGGCCCCTGACAGCTTACAATGAGCAGTTCTTC. This codes for CTSRPLTAYNEQFF.

This clonotype showed up many times. CDR3 bases: TGTGCCAGCAGGTTCGCGGGGGCAAACACTGAAGCTTTCTTT. As protein: CASRFAGANTEAFF. The gene calls are TRBV4-2 and TRBJ1-1; tentative D call: TRBD1 (6 bases). Trimming removed 6 bases at V and 2 bases at J, with 13 bases between. CDR1 and CDR2 (germline): LGHNA, YNFKEQ. The CDR3 runs 14 residues.

Ten or more counts support this clonotype. Sequence at one end of the junction differs from germline and may be a read error. The chain combines TRBV18 with TRBJ1-4, with D possibly matching TRBD1 (5 bases). Germline V gene sequence: CDR1 KGHSH, CDR2 LQKENI. The CDR3 covers 14 residues. The CDR3 reads CASLPGNSREKLFF. CDR3 nucleotide sequence: TGTGCCAGCTTACCAGGGAACTCGCGCGAAAAACTGTTTTTT. The full variable domain, its missing parts supplied by reference TRBV18 and TRBJ1-4, is NAGVMQNPRHLVRRRGQEARLRCSPMKGHSHVYWYRQLPEEGLKFMVYLQKENIIDESGMPKERFSAEFPKEGPSILRIQQVVRGDSAAYFCASLPGNSREKLFFGSGTQLSVL.

In its sample, this clonotype was seen many times. V and J are TRBV4-1 and TRBJ2-3; 9 nucleotides match TRBD1. V lost 4 bases and J lost 6; bases outside the gene matches: 5. The CDR3 has 14 residues. The germline gives CDR1 MGHRA, CDR2 YSYEKL. The CDR3 spells CASSRGQGRDTQYF. In nucleotides, the CDR3 is TGCGCCAGCAGCCGCGGACAGGGGCGGGATACGCAGTATTTT.